A selection of T cell receptor beta chains follows, all from one sample in a study of Ad26.COV2.S vaccination and SARS-CoV-2 variants. Sequencing used immunoSEQ multiplex PCR; TCRdb keeps in-frame clones, though not all of them. The repertoire holds 300,000 to 450,000 clones, with roughly 85% as singletons. Here the sequenced sample was peripheral blood, taken in a trial of Ad26.COV2.S vaccine versus placebo. These receptors all stem from a person aged 18-65 years who received the Ad26.COV2.S COVID-19 vaccine or a placebo. Both conserved end residues are part of each CDR3. The D gene is left open where the match is weak. Some rows mark clone size as missing; the rest say once, few, many or name a class of expanded clone.

abundance: NA
j_gene: TRBJ1-2
d_gene: NA
v_gene: TRBV11-2
CDR3nt: TGTGCCAGCAGCTTCTCCCGTCGTGCAGACAATCGCTACACCTTC
CDR3aa: CASSFSRRADNRYTF

abundance: NA
j_gene: TRBJ2-7
d_gene: NA
v_gene: TRBV27
CDR3nt: TGTGCCAGCAGTTTAAGGGGGGAAACCTACGAGCAGTACTTC
CDR3aa: CASSLRGETYEQYF

abundance: NA
j_gene: TRBJ2-7
d_gene: TRBD1
v_gene: TRBV5-1
CDR3nt: TGCGCCAGCAGCTTGATCCTCCGAGAGACAGGGAACTACGAGCAGTACTTC
CDR3aa: CASSLILRETGNYEQYF

abundance: few
j_gene: TRBJ1-5
d_gene: NA
v_gene: TRBV18
CDR3nt: TGTGCCAGCTCACCTCAGCCCCGCCCCAATCAGCCCCAGCATTTT
CDR3aa: CASSPQPRPNQPQHF

abundance: NA
j_gene: TRBJ2-1
d_gene: TRBD2
v_gene: TRBV10-3
CDR3nt: TGTGCCATCAGTGACGCTAGCGGGGGGAGGGATGAGCAGTTCTTC
CDR3aa: CAISDASGGRDEQFF

abundance: NA
j_gene: TRBJ1-3
d_gene: NA
v_gene: TRBV7-6
CDR3nt: TGTGCCAGCAGCTTAGACCCCCCGGGGTCCGGAAACACCATATATTTT
CDR3aa: CASSLDPPGSGNTIYF

abundance: NA
j_gene: TRBJ2-7
d_gene: NA
v_gene: TRBV11-2
CDR3nt: TGTGCCAGCAGCTTCATTAGCGGAAGCGCCTACGAGCAGTACTTC
CDR3aa: CASSFISGSAYEQYF

abundance: NA
j_gene: TRBJ1-1
d_gene: NA
v_gene: TRBV6-2/TRBV6-3
CDR3nt: TGTGCCAGCAGTTACGATGGGAACACTGAAGCTTTCTTT
CDR3aa: CASSYDGNTEAFF

abundance: once
j_gene: TRBJ2-7
d_gene: NA
v_gene: TRBV18
CDR3nt: TGTGCCAGCTCAAGCGTCCGGGACCCCCGTGGGGGCGAGCAGTACTTC
CDR3aa: CASSSVRDPRGGEQYF

abundance: NA
j_gene: TRBJ1-4
d_gene: TRBD1
v_gene: TRBV5-4
CDR3nt: TGTGCCAGCAGCTTGATGGGACAGGGGTATGAAAAACTGTTTTTT
CDR3aa: CASSLMGQGYEKLFF

abundance: NA
j_gene: TRBJ1-1
d_gene: NA
v_gene: TRBV5-4
CDR3nt: TGTGCCAGCAGCCCCCGGGGCGGGATGAACACTGAAGCTTTCTTT
CDR3aa: CASSPRGGMNTEAFF

abundance: few
j_gene: TRBJ1-1
d_gene: NA
v_gene: TRBV20-1
CDR3nt: TGCAGTGCTAGCAACACTGAAGCTTTCTTT
CDR3aa: CSASNTEAFF

abundance: NA
j_gene: TRBJ1-5
d_gene: NA
v_gene: TRBV2
CDR3nt: TGTGCCAGCAGCATACATCCGGTGGCAGATCAGCCCCAGCATTTT
CDR3aa: CASSIHPVADQPQHF

abundance: NA
j_gene: TRBJ2-5
d_gene: NA
v_gene: TRBV19
CDR3nt: TGTGCCAGTAGTGCCCGACAGGATCGGTGGACCCAGTACTTC
CDR3aa: CASSARQDRWTQYF

abundance: NA
j_gene: TRBJ1-2
d_gene: TRBD1
v_gene: TRBV6-1
CDR3nt: TGTGCCAGCAGTGAACAGGGGGCGAACTATGGCTACACCTTC
CDR3aa: CASSEQGANYGYTF

abundance: few
j_gene: TRBJ1-3
d_gene: NA
v_gene: TRBV18
CDR3nt: TGTGCCAGCTCACCAAAGTTAGATGGAAACACCATATATTTT
CDR3aa: CASSPKLDGNTIYF

abundance: NA
j_gene: TRBJ2-1
d_gene: TRBD2
v_gene: TRBV18
CDR3nt: TGTGCCAGCTCACCTAGTGGGAGGGAATCCTACAATGAGCAGTTCTTC
CDR3aa: CASSPSGRESYNEQFF

abundance: NA
j_gene: TRBJ2-7
d_gene: NA
v_gene: TRBV12-5
CDR3nt: TGTGCTAGTGGTCCCCGGGACGCGAGCTCCTACGAGCAGTACTTC
CDR3aa: CASGPRDASSYEQYF

abundance: NA
j_gene: TRBJ2-5
d_gene: NA
v_gene: TRBV20-1
CDR3nt: TGCAGTGCTAGTGTGGGACCCCAAGAGACCCAGTACTTC
CDR3aa: CSASVGPQETQYF

abundance: NA
j_gene: TRBJ1-2
d_gene: TRBD1
v_gene: TRBV30
CDR3nt: TGTGCCTGGAAATCTGCTGACAGGGGGCTCGTCGGCTACACCTTC
CDR3aa: CAWKSADRGLVGYTF

abundance: NA
j_gene: TRBJ2-5
d_gene: NA
v_gene: TRBV11-2
CDR3nt: TGTGCCAGCAGCGTAGACAGCTTTCAAGAGACCCAGTACTTC
CDR3aa: CASSVDSFQETQYF

abundance: NA
j_gene: TRBJ2-7
d_gene: NA
v_gene: TRBV5-1
CDR3nt: TGCGCCAGCAGCCTGTGGGAGAAAGAATACGAGCAGTACTTC
CDR3aa: CASSLWEKEYEQYF

abundance: NA
j_gene: TRBJ2-1
d_gene: TRBD1
v_gene: TRBV5-4
CDR3nt: TGTGCCAGCAGCCCCACAGGGGAACCCTACAATGAGCAGTTCTTC
CDR3aa: CASSPTGEPYNEQFF

abundance: NA
j_gene: TRBJ1-2
d_gene: NA
v_gene: TRBV6-2/TRBV6-3
CDR3nt: TGTGCCAGCAGTTACCTCAGGGGAGCACCTAACTATGGCTACACCTTC
CDR3aa: CASSYLRGAPNYGYTF

abundance: NA
j_gene: TRBJ2-2
d_gene: NA
v_gene: TRBV5-4
CDR3nt: TGTGCCAGCAGCTTAGGTGTTCCGGAAAACACCGGGGAGCTGTTTTTT
CDR3aa: CASSLGVPENTGELFF

abundance: NA
j_gene: TRBJ2-1
d_gene: NA
v_gene: TRBV30
CDR3nt: TGTGCCCGACTTCCAACTAGACTGAATGAGCAGTTCTTC
CDR3aa: CARLPTRLNEQFF

abundance: NA
j_gene: TRBJ2-1
d_gene: NA
v_gene: TRBV18
CDR3nt: TGTGCCAGCTCACCTCCAGACTACAATGAGCAGTTCTTC
CDR3aa: CASSPPDYNEQFF

abundance: NA
j_gene: TRBJ1-6
d_gene: NA
v_gene: TRBV7-8
CDR3nt: TGTGCCAGCAGCTTAGGTTTAGGGGTGTATAATTCACCCCTCCACTTT
CDR3aa: CASSLGLGVYNSPLHF

abundance: NA
j_gene: TRBJ1-4
d_gene: NA
v_gene: TRBV6-5
CDR3nt: TGTGCCAGCAGTTACGGGGAGGCCAATGAAAAACTGTTTTTT
CDR3aa: CASSYGEANEKLFF

abundance: NA
j_gene: TRBJ1-6
d_gene: NA
v_gene: TRBV2
CDR3nt: TGTGCCAGCAGTGAATCGAACTCCTATAATTCACCCCTCCACTTT
CDR3aa: CASSESNSYNSPLHF

abundance: NA
j_gene: TRBJ2-3
d_gene: TRBD2
v_gene: TRBV2
CDR3nt: TGTGCCAGCAGGCAAAGCGGGGGCTACGATACAGATACGCAGTATTTT
CDR3aa: CASRQSGGYDTDTQYF

abundance: NA
j_gene: TRBJ1-2
d_gene: NA
v_gene: TRBV7-2
CDR3nt: TGTGCCAGCAGCTTAGGGCCAACGGGGGGCTACACCTTC
CDR3aa: CASSLGPTGGYTF